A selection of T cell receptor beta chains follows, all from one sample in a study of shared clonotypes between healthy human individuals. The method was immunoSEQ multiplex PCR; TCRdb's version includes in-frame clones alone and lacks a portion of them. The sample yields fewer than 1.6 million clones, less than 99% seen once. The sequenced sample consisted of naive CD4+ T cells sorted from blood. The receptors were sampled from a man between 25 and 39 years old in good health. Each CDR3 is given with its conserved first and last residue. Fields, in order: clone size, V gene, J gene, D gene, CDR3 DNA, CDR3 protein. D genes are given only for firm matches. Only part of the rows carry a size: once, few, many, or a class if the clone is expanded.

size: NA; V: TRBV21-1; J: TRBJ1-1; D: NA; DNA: TGTGCCAGCAGCAAAGAAGGTCGTCAGACTAACACTGAAGCTTTCTTT; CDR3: CASSKEGRQTNTEAFF
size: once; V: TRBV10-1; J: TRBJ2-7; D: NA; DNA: TGCGCCAGCAGTGAGAGGGGGGGTTCCTACGAGCAGTACTTC; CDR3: CASSERGGSYEQYF
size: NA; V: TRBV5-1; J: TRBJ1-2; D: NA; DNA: TGCGCCAGCAGCTTGGCCCCGGACGGTTTAAACTATGGCTACACCTTC; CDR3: CASSLAPDGLNYGYTF
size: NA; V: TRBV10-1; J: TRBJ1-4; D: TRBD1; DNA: TGCGCCAGCAGTGGGGGACAGGGATCAACTAATGAAAAACTGTTTTTT; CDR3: CASSGGQGSTNEKLFF
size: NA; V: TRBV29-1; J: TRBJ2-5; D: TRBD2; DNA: TGCAGCGTTGATCAAGCGGGAATTATTGAGACCCAGTACTTC; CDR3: CSVDQAGIIETQYF
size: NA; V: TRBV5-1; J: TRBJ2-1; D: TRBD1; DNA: TGCGCCAGCAGCGTGACAGGGGGTGTAGCCGATGAGCAGTTCTTC; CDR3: CASSVTGGVADEQFF
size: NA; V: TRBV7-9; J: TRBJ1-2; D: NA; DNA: TGTGCCAGCAGTGGGTCAGGGGATGGCTACACCTTC; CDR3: CASSGSGDGYTF
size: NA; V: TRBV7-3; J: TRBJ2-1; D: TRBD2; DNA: TGTGCCAGCAGCAGGGGACTAGCGGCCAATGAGCAGTTCTTC; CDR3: CASSRGLAANEQFF
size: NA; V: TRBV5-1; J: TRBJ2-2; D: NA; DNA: TGCGCCAGCAGCCTAGGGGTTACCGGGGAGCTGTTTTTT; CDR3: CASSLGVTGELFF
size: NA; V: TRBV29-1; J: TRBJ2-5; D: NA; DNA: TGCAGCGCCTGGACTCAGGAAGAGACCCAGTACTTC; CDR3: CSAWTQEETQYF
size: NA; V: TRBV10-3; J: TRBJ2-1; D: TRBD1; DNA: TGTGCCATCAGTGAGTCGAGACAGGGGGCCGATGAGCAGTTCTTC; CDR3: CAISESRQGADEQFF
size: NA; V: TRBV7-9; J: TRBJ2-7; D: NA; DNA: TGTGCCAGCAGCATTAGCTACGAGCAGTACTTC; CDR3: CASSISYEQYF
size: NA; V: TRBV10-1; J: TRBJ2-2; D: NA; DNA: TGCGCCAGCAGTGAGTCGCCGGGGCAGACCGCGAACACCGGGGAGCTGTTTTTT; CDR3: CASSESPGQTANTGELFF
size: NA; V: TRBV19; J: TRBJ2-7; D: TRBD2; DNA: TGTGCCAGTACCGAACTAGCGGGAGTTGGCGAGCAGTACTTC; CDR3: CASTELAGVGEQYF
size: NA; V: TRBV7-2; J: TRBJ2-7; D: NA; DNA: TGTGCCAGCAGCTCCAGGGTTCTCGAGCAGTACTTC; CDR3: CASSSRVLEQYF
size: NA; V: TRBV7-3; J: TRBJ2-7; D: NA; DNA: TGTGCCAGCAGCTTATCCTCCAGCTCCCTCTACGAGCAGTACTTC; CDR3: CASSLSSSSLYEQYF
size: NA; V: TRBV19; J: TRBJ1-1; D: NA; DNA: TGTGCCAGTAGTAACAGGGTCAACACTGAAGCTTTCTTT; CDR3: CASSNRVNTEAFF
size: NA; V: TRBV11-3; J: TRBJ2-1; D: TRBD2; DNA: TGTGCCAGCAGCTCCCCGCTAGCGGGAGCACCGGGTGAGCAGTTCTTC; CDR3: CASSSPLAGAPGEQFF
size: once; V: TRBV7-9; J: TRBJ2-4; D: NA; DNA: TGTGCCAGCAGCTTAAATACAGTTTGGAACAAAAACATTCAGTACTTC; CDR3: CASSLNTVWNKNIQYF
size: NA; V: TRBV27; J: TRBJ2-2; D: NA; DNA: TGTGCCAGCAGGCATCGACTGGAGTTTACCGGGGAGCTGTTTTTT; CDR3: CASRHRLEFTGELFF
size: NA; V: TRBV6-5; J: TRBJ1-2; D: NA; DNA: TGTGCCAGCAGCCGTTCTAACTATGGCTACACCTTC; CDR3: CASSRSNYGYTF
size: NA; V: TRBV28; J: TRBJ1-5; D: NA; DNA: TGTGCCAGCAGTTTCAGGGCAGGGGCTGGCAATCAGCCCCAGCATTTT; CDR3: CASSFRAGAGNQPQHF
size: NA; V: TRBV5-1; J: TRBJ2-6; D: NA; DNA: TGCGCCAGCAGCTTGGCGGGCTCTGGGGCCAACGTCCTGACTTTC; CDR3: CASSLAGSGANVLTF
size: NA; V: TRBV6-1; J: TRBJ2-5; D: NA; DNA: TGTGCCAGCAGTGCCGGAACAGGTAAAGAGACCCAGTACTTC; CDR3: CASSAGTGKETQYF
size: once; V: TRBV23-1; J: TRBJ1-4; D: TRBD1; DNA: TGCGCCAGCAGTCCCGGGACAGGGAGTGAGAAACTGTTTTTT; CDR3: CASSPGTGSEKLFF
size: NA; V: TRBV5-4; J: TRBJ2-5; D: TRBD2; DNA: TGTGCCAGCAGGTTCGAGACTAGCTTGGAGACCCAGTACTTC; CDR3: CASRFETSLETQYF
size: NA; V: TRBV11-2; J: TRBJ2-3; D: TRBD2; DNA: TGTGCCAGCAGCTTAAGGACTAGCGGGAGTGGCACAGATACGCAGTATTTT; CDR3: CASSLRTSGSGTDTQYF
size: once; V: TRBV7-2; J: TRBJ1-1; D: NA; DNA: TGTGCCAGCAGCCAAAGACAGGTGCTGAACACTGAAGCTTTCTTT; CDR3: CASSQRQVLNTEAFF
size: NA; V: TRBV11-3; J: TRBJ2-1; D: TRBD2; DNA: TGTGCCAGCAGCTTAGGGCGGCTAGCGGGACCCTACAATGAGCAGTTCTTC; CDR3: CASSLGRLAGPYNEQFF
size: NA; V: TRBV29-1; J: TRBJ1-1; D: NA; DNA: TGCAGCGGGCGACAGACTAACACTGAAGCTTTCTTT; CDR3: CSGRQTNTEAFF
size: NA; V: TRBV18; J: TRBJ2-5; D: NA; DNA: TGTGCCAGCTCACCACCGTCTAGGGAGACCCAGTACTTC; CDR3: CASSPPSRETQYF
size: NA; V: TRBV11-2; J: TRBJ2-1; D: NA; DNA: TGTGCCAGCAGCTTAGATCTATATGTAGGGGGTGAGCAGTTCTTC; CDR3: CASSLDLYVGGEQFF
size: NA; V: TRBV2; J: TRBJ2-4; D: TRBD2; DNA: TGTGCCAGTGGCGGGACTAGCGGGAGGGAAAACATTCAGTACTTC; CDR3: CASGGTSGRENIQYF
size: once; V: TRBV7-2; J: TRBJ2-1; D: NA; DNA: TGTGCCAGCAGCTTAAAACGGGATCTCGGCAATGAGCAGTTCTTC; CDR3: CASSLKRDLGNEQFF
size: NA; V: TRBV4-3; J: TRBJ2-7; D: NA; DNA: TGCGCCAGCAGCCAAGATCCACACAGGTCCTCCGAGCAGTACTTC; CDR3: CASSQDPHRSSEQYF
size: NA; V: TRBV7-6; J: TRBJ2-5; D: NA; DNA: TGTGCCAGCAGCTTAGACCAGGGGACGGGGGAGACCCAGTACTTC; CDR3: CASSLDQGTGETQYF
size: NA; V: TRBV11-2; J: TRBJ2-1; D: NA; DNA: TGTGCCAGCAGCTTAAGGCGGGGCGGCTCCTACAATGAGCAGTTCTTC; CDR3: CASSLRRGGSYNEQFF
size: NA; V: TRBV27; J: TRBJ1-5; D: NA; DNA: TGTGCCAGCAGTTTAGGGTCCAGCAATCAGCCCCAGCATTTT; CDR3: CASSLGSSNQPQHF
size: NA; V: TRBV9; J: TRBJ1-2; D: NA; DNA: TGTGCCAGCAGCGTTGGCCCCGCAGAGAGCTATGGCTACACCTTC; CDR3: CASSVGPAESYGYTF
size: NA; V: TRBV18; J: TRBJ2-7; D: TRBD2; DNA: TGTGCCAGCTCACCTGGTGGAGCGGGAGTGTCCTACGAGCAGTACTTC; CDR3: CASSPGGAGVSYEQYF
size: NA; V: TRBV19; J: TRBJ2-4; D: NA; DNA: TGTGCCAGTAGTATGTATGTACAGGGAGCCAAAAACATTCAGTACTTC; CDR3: CASSMYVQGAKNIQYF
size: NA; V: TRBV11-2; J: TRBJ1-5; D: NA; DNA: TGTGCCAGCAGCCCAGAACGGGGGGGTCAGCCCCAGCATTTT; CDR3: CASSPERGGQPQHF
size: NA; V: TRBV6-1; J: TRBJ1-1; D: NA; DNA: TGTGCCAGCAGTTTCATCAGGGACGATGAGGCTTTCTTT; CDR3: CASSFIRDDEAFF
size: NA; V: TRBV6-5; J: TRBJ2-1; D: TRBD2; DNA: TGTGCCAGCAGTTACTCGGGCGGGGGGTCAGGGCAGTTCTTC; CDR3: CASSYSGGGSGQFF
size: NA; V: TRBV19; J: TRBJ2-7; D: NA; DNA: TGTGCCAGTAGTATAGGGCCAGCCAGCTCCTACGAGCAGTACTTC; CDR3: CASSIGPASSYEQYF
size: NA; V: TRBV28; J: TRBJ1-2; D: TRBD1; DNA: TGTGCCAGCAGTCTCAACAGGGGACCCTATGGCTACACCTTC; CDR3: CASSLNRGPYGYTF
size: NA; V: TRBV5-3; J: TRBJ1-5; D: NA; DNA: TGTGCCAGAACAGCCAAGGGACCCCGGAGGATCAGCCCGGAGGATCAGCCCCAGCATTTT; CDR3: CARTAKGPRRISPEDQPQHF
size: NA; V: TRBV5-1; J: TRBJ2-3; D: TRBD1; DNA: TGCGCCAGCAGCTTACAGGGGGCGTCAGATACGCAGTATTTT; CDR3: CASSLQGASDTQYF
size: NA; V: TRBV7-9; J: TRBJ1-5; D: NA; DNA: TGTGCCAGCAGCTTTTCCACTCTTGATCAGCCCCAGCATTTT; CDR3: CASSFSTLDQPQHF
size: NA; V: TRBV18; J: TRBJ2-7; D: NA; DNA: TGTGCCAGCTCACCATCCCCAGGGGCGGGCGAGCAGTACTTC; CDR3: CASSPSPGAGEQYF
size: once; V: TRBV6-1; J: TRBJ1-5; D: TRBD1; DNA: TGTGCCAGCAGTGACAGGATCGACAGGGGTTATAGCAATCAGCCCCAGCATTTT; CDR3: CASSDRIDRGYSNQPQHF
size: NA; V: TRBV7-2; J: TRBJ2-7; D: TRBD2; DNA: TGTGCCAGCAAGTGGCGGGAGCGGTACGAGCAGTACTTC; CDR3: CASKWRERYEQYF
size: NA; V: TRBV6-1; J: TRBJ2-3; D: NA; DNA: TGTGCCAGCAGTGACACCTGGACCCCCGGGGTCGGAACAGATACGCAGTATTTT; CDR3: CASSDTWTPGVGTDTQYF
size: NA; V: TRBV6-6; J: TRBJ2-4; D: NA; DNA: TGTGCCACCGGGGGGCCGGGGGCCATTCAGTACTTC; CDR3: CATGGPGAIQYF
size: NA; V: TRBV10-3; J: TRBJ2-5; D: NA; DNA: TGTGCCATCAGTGATCGGCGGGAGACCCAGTACTTC; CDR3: CAISDRRETQYF
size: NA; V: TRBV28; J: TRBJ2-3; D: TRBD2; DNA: TGTGCCAGCAGTTTAGGTCCCGGGACTAGCGAGATTTACACAGATACGCAGTATTTT; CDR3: CASSLGPGTSEIYTDTQYF
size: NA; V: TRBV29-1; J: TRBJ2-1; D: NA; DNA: TGCAGCGTTGGGGGACGGAGTAACCTTAATGAGCAGTTCTTC; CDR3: CSVGGRSNLNEQFF
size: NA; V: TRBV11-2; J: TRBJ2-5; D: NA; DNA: TGTGCCAGCAGACCCGGACACTTCCAAGAGACCCAGTACTTC; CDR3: CASRPGHFQETQYF
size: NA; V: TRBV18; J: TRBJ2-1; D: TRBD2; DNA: TGTGCCAGCTCACCACCCACGGGACTAGCGGGAGGTGGTGAGCAGTTCTTC; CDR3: CASSPPTGLAGGGEQFF